This TCR beta chain was sequenced during a study of T-cell memory formation after mild COVID-19. The study, taken as a whole, reports: Specificity for SARS-CoV-2 was not confirmed among the second-wave clones peaking on day 37. The main location of contracting CD4+ clones was CM and EM, and that of contracting CD8+ clones was EMRA.

This CDR3 is built from 12 residues. The V end was cut by 7 bases, the J end by 7 bases, with 13 bases between. From the 5' RACE reads, TCRdb called clonotypes with MiXCR, one entry per CDR3 protein. There are around 80,000 distinct CDR3 sequences in the sample; about 13% occur only once, and roughly two fifths lies in the top ten. This clonotype was seen more than once but under ten times. Its cognate antigen is unknown. The material sequenced was PBMCs or a T cell subset sorted from them (not recorded which). The sequence was collected from a man between 18 and 35 years old who had mild COVID-19 (a few samples of this study predate the infection). Cell type and time point are not known. The J gene is TRBJ1-1, the V gene TRBV12-3 or TRBV12-4, with a possible D match to TRBD1 (5 bases). The CDR3 protein is CASTTGDGEAFF. CDR3 nucleotides: TGTGCCAGCACCACCGGGGACGGTGAAGCTTTCTTT.